One and the same sample provided the 11 T cell receptor beta chains below, sequenced in a study of blood T cells in healthy people across ages. A second roughly 6 to 11 cycle PCR used barcoded and J-beta primers. TCRdb re-called the 5' RACE reads through MiXCR, storing one row per CDR3 protein. The data hold more than 900,000 distinct CDR3 sequences, with about 29% observed a single time. The same data also went into a second study, on T cells of mothers and their children.

Sequencing used blood. These receptors were taken from a woman aged 40-49 years in good health.

The table lists this clonotype with a few counts. A read error may produce the germline difference seen at one junction end. The genes are TRBV2 and TRBJ2-7, with 13 bases matching TRBD2. Germline CDR1 SNHLY, CDR2 FYNNEI. This CDR3 has 16 amino acids. The CDR3 DNA reads TGTGCCAACAGTGAACGACCACTAGCGGGGGGGCCAGAGCAGTACTTC. Translation: CANSERPLAGGPEQYF.

Note on this clonotype: At one of its ends the junction is not consistent with the germline gene, which may arise from a read error. The rearrangement links TRBV7-2 to TRBJ2-3, with a possible D match to TRBD1 (5 bases). Germline CDR1 SGHTA, CDR2 FQGNSA. CDR3 size: 15 residues. The CDR3 loop reads CASSLEVLGADAQYF. CDR3 nucleotides: TGTGCCAGCAGCTTAGAGGTCTTAGGGGCAGATGCGCAGTATTTT. The variable domain in full, completed from reference TRBV7-2 and TRBJ2-3, reads GAGVSQSPSNKVTEKGKDVELRCDPISGHTALYWYRQSLGQGLEFLIYFQGNSAPDKSGLPSDRFSAERTGGSVSTLTIQRTQQEDSAVYLCASSLEVLGADAQYFGPGTRLTVL.

About this clonotype: Compared with germline, one end of the junction differs, possibly owing to a read error. The chain couples TRBV10-3 to TRBJ1-4; D unresolved. Germline V gives CDR1 ENHRY, CDR2 SYGVKD. The CDR3 contains 16 residues. The CDR3 reads CAISESGGPTSEKLFF. In DNA, the CDR3 is TGTGCCATCAGTGAGTCGGGCGGGCCAACTAGTGAAAAACTGTTTTTT.

This clonotype was observed a few times. The rearrangement uses TRBV28 and TRBJ1-4; TRBD1 is a possible D gene (5 bases). Germline lookup yields CDR1 MDHEN and CDR2 SYDVKM. The V end lost 6 bases, the J end lost 0 bases, and 11 bases lay between the germline ends. CDR3 length equals 15 residues. The CDR3 nucleotides read TGTGCCAGCAGGCGGGGCCTTGCAACTAATGAAAAACTGTTTTTT. This codes for CASRRGLATNEKLFF.

This clonotype has a count of ten or more. V gene TRBV20-1 combines with J gene TRBJ1-1; D might be TRBD1 (5 bases). This CDR3 has 15 residues. V lost 3 bases and J lost 1, with 15 bases in between. From germline, CDR1 is DFQATT and CDR2 SNEGSKA (reference sequence). The CDR3 DNA sequence: TGCAGTGCTAGGAAATTACAGGCCACGAACACTGAAGCTTTCTTT. It codes for CSARKLQATNTEAFF.

The J gene is TRBJ2-7, the V gene TRBV28; 7 bases are shared with TRBD2. This CDR3 contains 12 residues. Germline V gene data show CDR1 as MDHEN and CDR2 as SYDVKM. Germline trimming cut 7 bases from V and 6 bases from J; bases unmatched to any gene: 6. CDR3 sequence: CASMRGTGEQYF. The CDR3 coding sequence is TGTGCCAGCATGCGGGGGACGGGCGAGCAGTACTTC.

This clonotype was picked up many times. The rearrangement uses TRBV29-1 and TRBJ1-2, with D uncertain. CDR1 and CDR2 (germline): SQVTM, ANQGSEA. Trimming stripped 0 bases from V and 4 bases from J, with 6 bases between. This CDR3 has 12 residues. The CDR3 DNA reads TGCAGCGTTGAAGATCCCGTCTATGGCTACACCTTC. It yields the protein CSVEDPVYGYTF.

The chain uses TRBV29-1 and TRBJ2-1; 9 bases map to TRBD2. Germline loops: CDR1 SQVTM, CDR2 ANQGSEA. The CDR3 loop spans 13 amino acids. V was pared by 4 bases and J by 7 bases, with 5 bases of the junction left unmatched. Here the CDR3 DNA reads TGCAGCGTTGCTAGCGGGGAGAGGAATGAGCAGTTCTTC. This codes for CSVASGERNEQFF.

The chain has TRBV5-1 and TRBJ2-7; TRBD2 matches 8 bases. CDR1 is SGHRS and CDR2 is YFSETQ in the germline V gene. The junction had 11 bases not matched to a gene; V was cut back by 4 bases and J by 2 bases. The CDR3 has 16 residues. The DNA of the CDR3 is TGCGCCAGCAGCCACGGGAGGGGATCACTTACCTACGAGCAGTACTTC. The encoded protein is CASSHGRGSLTYEQYF.

This clonotype came up many times. The V and J genes are TRBV6-2 or TRBV6-3 and TRBJ2-1; 9 bases agree with TRBD2. The germline CDR1 and CDR2 sequences are MNHEY and SVGEGT. This CDR3 spans 15 amino acids. Trimming cost V 5 bases and J 8 bases; bases outside gene matches: 10. CDR3 residues: CASSPGLAPRDEQFF. The CDR3, as DNA: TGTGCCAGCAGTCCGGGACTAGCCCCTAGGGATGAGCAGTTCTTC.

The chain recombines TRBV14 with TRBJ2-1; 10 bases agree with TRBD2. This CDR3 spans 16 amino acids. V was pared by 0 bases and J by 5 bases, with 4 bases of the junction left unmatched. The V gene's germline CDR1 is SGHDN and CDR2 FVKESK. CDR3 sequence: CASSQDRLAGDNEQFF. The DNA of the CDR3 is TGTGCCAGCAGCCAAGATAGGCTAGCGGGGGACAATGAGCAGTTCTTC. Variable domain in full (rest from reference TRBV14 and TRBJ2-1): EAGVTQFPSHSVIEKGQTVTLRCDPISGHDNLYWYRRVMGKEIKFLLHFVKESKQDESGMPNNRFLAERTGGTYSTLKVQPAELEDSGVYFCASSQDRLAGDNEQFFGPGTRLTVL.